The present T cell receptor (beta chain) was sequenced within a study of T cell responses to AZD1222 COVID-19 vaccine. Regarding the study as a whole: AZD1222 recipients seropositive at baseline numbered only 5 to 7. Mostly white British, mostly female donors; authors suggested clonal diversity may be underestimated. The peak T cell response came first, and repertoires were sampled only after it. In the spike-specific TCR repertoire, nearly half reportedly target unmutated variant regions.

Here immunoSEQ multiplex PCR was the method, and the copy in TCRdb shows in-frame clones only, minus some. The table shows about 84,000 clones, with 70% to 90% occurring only once. Comments on this clone: Its antigen is undetermined.

The CDR3 is 14 residues long. In germline, CDR1 is MNHEY, CDR2 SVGAGI. With V trimmed by 4 bases and J by 2 bases, 1 base remained unmatched. The chain uses TRBV6-5 and TRBJ1-5; the match to TRBD1 covers 8 bases. This TCR came from an adult who received the AZD1222 COVID-19 vaccine. Material: peripheral blood, obtained 28 days after the second AZD1222 dose. As DNA, the CDR3 is TGTGCCAGCAGTTCGGACAGGGGCAATCAGCCCCAGCATTTT. This gives the protein CASSSDRGNQPQHF.